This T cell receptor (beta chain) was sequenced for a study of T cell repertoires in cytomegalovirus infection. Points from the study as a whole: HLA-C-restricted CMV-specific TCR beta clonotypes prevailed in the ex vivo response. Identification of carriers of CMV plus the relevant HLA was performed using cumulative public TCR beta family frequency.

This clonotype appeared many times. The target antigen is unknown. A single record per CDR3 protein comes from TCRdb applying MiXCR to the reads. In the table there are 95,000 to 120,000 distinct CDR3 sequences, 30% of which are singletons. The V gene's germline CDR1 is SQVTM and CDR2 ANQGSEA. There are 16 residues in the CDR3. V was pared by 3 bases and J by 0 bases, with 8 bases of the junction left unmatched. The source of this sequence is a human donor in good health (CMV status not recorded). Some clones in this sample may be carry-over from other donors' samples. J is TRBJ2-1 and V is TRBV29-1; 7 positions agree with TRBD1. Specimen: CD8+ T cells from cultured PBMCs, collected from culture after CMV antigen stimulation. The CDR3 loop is CSVEDPDRSSYNEQFF. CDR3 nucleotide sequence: TGCAGCGTTGAGGACCCGGACAGGAGCTCCTACAATGAGCAGTTCTTC.